Sequencing of this TCR beta chain was carried out in a study of CD8 T cells in ankylosing spondylitis. Study observations and caveats: With a CD8+ phenotype, disease-linked clones were relatively rare in peripheral blood. Roughly eight highly homologous variants made up a TCR beta motif that seemed to typify ankylosing spondylitis blood.

To note about this clonotype: Its antigen is not identified.

Trimming removed 7 bases from V and 0 bases from J, with 6 bases in between. The CDR3 loop spans 13 amino acids. Germline V gene sequence: CDR1 ENHRY, CDR2 SYGVKD. Scientists made TCR beta libraries using quantitative 5'-RACE with molecular barcodes. Each CDR3 protein is one row after TCRdb ran MiXCR on the 5' RACE reads. There are tens of thousands of distinct CDR3 sequences in the sample; 9% occur only once, and around 30% lies in the top ten. V and J are TRBV10-3 and TRBJ2-2; D perhaps matches TRBD2 (6 bases). The TCR sequence derives from a male donor with ankylosing spondylitis. The sequencing sample was made of blood, either unsorted or a sorted T cell fraction (not recorded which). CDR3 residues: CAIKRANTGELFF. CDR3 coding DNA: TGTGCCATCAAGCGGGCGAACACCGGGGAGCTGTTTTTT.